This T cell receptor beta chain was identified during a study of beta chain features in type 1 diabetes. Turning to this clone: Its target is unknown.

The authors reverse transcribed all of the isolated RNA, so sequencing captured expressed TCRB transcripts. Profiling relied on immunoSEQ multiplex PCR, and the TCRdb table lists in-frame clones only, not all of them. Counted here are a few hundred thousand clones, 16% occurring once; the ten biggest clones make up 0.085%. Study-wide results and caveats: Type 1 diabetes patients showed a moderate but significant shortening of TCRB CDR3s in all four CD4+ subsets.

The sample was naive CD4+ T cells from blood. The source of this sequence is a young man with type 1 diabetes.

CDR3 loop: CAIARSYEQYF. Written as DNA, the CDR3 is TGTGCCATCGCGAGGAGCTACGAGCAGTACTTC. The chain combines TRBV10-3 with TRBJ2-7, with unresolved D. Germline CDR1 ENHRY, CDR2 SYGVKD. The CDR3 is made up of 11 amino acids. Trimming took off 8 bases at V and 3 bases at J, with 8 bases between the two ends.